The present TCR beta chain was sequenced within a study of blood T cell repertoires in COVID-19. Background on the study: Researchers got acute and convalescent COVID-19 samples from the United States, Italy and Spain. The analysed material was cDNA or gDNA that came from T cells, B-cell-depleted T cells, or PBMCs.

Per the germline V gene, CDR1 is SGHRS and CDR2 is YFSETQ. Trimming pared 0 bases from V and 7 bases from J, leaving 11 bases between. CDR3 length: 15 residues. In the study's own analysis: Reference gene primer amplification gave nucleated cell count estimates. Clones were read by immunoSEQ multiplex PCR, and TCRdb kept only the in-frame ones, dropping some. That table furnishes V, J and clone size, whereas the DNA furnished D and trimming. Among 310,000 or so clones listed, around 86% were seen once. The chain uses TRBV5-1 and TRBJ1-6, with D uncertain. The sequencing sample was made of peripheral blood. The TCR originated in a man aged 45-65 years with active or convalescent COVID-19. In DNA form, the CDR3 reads TGCGCCAGCAGCTTGGGTGAGGGCCTAAATTCACCCCTCCACTTT. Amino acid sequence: CASSLGEGLNSPLHF.